This T cell receptor beta chain derives from a study of blood T cells in healthy people across ages. Together with a sample-barcoded 5' primer, a J-beta primer mix was included in a second PCR lasting about 6 to 11 cycles. TCRdb re-analysed the 5' RACE reads in MiXCR, keeping a single row per CDR3 protein. The table records about 700,000 distinct CDR3 sequences, about 32% of them present only once. Germline CDR1 is SNHLY and CDR2 is FYNNEI. The CDR3 consists of 14 residues. This clonotype showed up many times. Its antigen remains unidentified. The junction departs from the called germline gene at one end, perhaps through a read error. Whole-study results and caveats: Long-lived donors exceeded aged donors in naive CD4+ cells and diversity.

Sequenced: blood. This TCR derives from a woman of 80 years or more in good health. J is TRBJ2-6 and V is TRBV2; D uncertain. CDR3 protein: CASTKGSRANVLTF. The CDR3 DNA is TGTGCCAGCACAAAGGGCTCTAGGGCCAACGTCCTGACTTTC.